Listed below are T cell receptor beta chains from one sample, sequenced in a study of beta chain features in type 1 diabetes. Repertoires were generated with immunoSEQ multiplex PCR, while TCRdb's copy carries only in-frame clones and drops some. The table records 300,000 to 350,000 clones, around an eighth of them present only once. The sequencing input was naive CD4+ T cells from blood. These receptors were taken from a woman aged 18-29 years with type 1 diabetes. The CDR3 runs from the conserved cysteine through the conserved F or W. Each record gives: V gene, CDR3 length, CDR3 protein.

>TRBV6-6|14
CASRPGGEGQPQHF
>TRBV5-1|12
CASSTGTYEQYF
>TRBV6-1|18
CASSEVRFLAESTDTQYF
>TRBV5-4|14
CASSLVAGHTEAFF
>TRBV27|13
CASSLSTGYGYTF
>TRBV7-2|16
CASSFGGIDHTDTQYF
>TRBV6-1|13
CASSEGRHTGAFF
>TRBV11-2|14
CASSLRQGTGELFF
>TRBV4-3|15
CASSTPSGSGNEQFF
>TRBV11-3|13
CASSFGTGTEAFF
>TRBV5-1|14
CASSSPQANYGYTF
>TRBV7-2|15
CASSFRTSGRETQYF
>TRBV7-2|16
CASSSRLAGRQETQYF
>TRBV29-1|19
CSVEGGWRTGGLNQETQYF
>TRBV6-6|13
CASSSGSYYGYTF
>TRBV30|13
CAWSVLAGYEQYF
>TRBV6-5|15
CASSLSQNSYNEQFF
>TRBV7-2|14
CASSLGVWANVLTF
>TRBV18|15
CASSPGTGARNEQFF
>TRBV5-1|14
CASNGWAGSNEQFF
>TRBV7-9|15
CASSSAWGASYGYTF
>TRBV6-5|15
CASSYGGSGANVLTF
>TRBV7-9|16
CASSLAPGKGGGAQYF
>TRBV30|15
CAWTSGLAASYEQYF
>TRBV27|11
CASSTSFEQFF
>TRBV30|14
CAWSRLAGGNEQFF
>TRBV29-1|15
CSVGKAAGENTEAFF
>TRBV6-5|13
CASSTGQGTEAFF
>TRBV4-3|16
CASSQALDRVVYGYTF
>TRBV30|12
CAWGQGGQPQHF
>TRBV30|17
CAWSQRLIGQGAYGYTF
>TRBV19|16
CASSPPGLAGVYEQFF
>TRBV28|15
CASHTGGSHSDGYTF
>TRBV6-5|13
CASSTPLRDEQFF
>TRBV6-5|14
CASTGTSGIGEQFF
>TRBV20-1|11
CSATPDNEQFF
>TRBV7-6|15
CASSLALSGKGEQFF
>TRBV5-4|14
CASSTQGSRETQYF
>TRBV6-5|13
CASRSGTGKGEFF
>TRBV29-1|13
CSVERGTGETQYF
>TRBV7-9|15
CASSLARGLTGELFF
>TRBV7-9|18
CASSPNLRQRSMNTEAFF
>TRBV2|14
CASRIGARDQPQHF
>TRBV19|14
CASSIRERSTEAFF
>TRBV25-1|12
CASSEKGETQYF
>TRBV30|13
CAWSSTGTQPQHF
>TRBV29-1|14
CSVHSGRTGGELFF
>TRBV6-6|15
CASNHRDTYTGELFF
>TRBV7-9|14
CASSLRGHNEKLFF
>TRBV5-1|15
CASSLLAGAYNEQFF
>TRBV7-9|15
CASSLSRGRSYEQYF
>TRBV5-4|15
CASSLGLAGYNEQFF
>TRBV5-1|15
CASSLAAGGINEQFF